This T cell receptor beta chain was sequenced in a study of T cell responses to AZD1222 COVID-19 vaccine. TCRdb's table, derived via immunoSEQ multiplex PCR, lists solely in-frame clones and lacks some. The sample shows 100,000 to 110,000 clones, more than 70% of them seen only once. Whole-study findings and limits: A mostly white British donor set with more females was recruited, and clonal diversity was possibly underestimated. Increases in Spike-specific TCR breadth and depth were seen after two AZD1222 doses. Along spike, vaccine-associated CD4 TCRs were found throughout, with dominance at 160-218 and 743-854.

With regard to this clone: The antigen is not known. Other DNA variants within this sample encode the same CDR3.

With 5 bases clipped from V and 0 bases from J, the junction kept 2 bases outside the gene matches. Germline CDR1 reads LNHDA; CDR2 reads SQIVND (reference sequence). There are 14 residues in the CDR3. The clonotype originates from an adult in good health. This chain connects TRBV19 to TRBJ1-1; TRBD1 aligns across 8 bases. Source: peripheral blood, taken on day 0 of MenACWY control vaccination. The CDR3 bases are TGTGCCAGTAGTCGACAGGGGATGAACACTGAAGCTTTCTTT. Residues: CASSRQGMNTEAFF.